This entry is about one T cell receptor (beta chain). Its antigen is not known. These data are taken from a study of T cell responses to AZD1222 COVID-19 vaccine. Clones were sequenced by immunoSEQ multiplex PCR, and TCRdb holds only the in-frame ones, with some missing. This sample has over 110,000 clones, with 85% to 95% found just once. Study-wide results and limits: Spike-specific TCR breadth and depth were elevated following two AZD1222 doses. Among the donors, most were white British and more were female, and clonal diversity was possibly underestimated. Unmutated variant regions reportedly attract nearly half of all spike-specific TCRs. Repertoire collection took place solely once the T cell response had peaked.

The TCR comes from an adult who had recovered from COVID-19. The specimen comprised peripheral blood, sampled after recovery from COVID-19.

Here the CDR3 DNA reads TGTGCCAGCAGCGGTACAGGGGCCGCCAATCAGCCCCAGCATTTT. Translated, it gives CASSGTGAANQPQHF. The chain carries TRBV9 and TRBJ1-5, with 7 bases aligning to TRBD1. CDR3 length equals 15 residues. The trim removed 3 bases at V and 3 bases at J, leaving 6 bases unmatched. Per germline, CDR1 SGDLS and CDR2 YYNGEE.